This entry lists 20 T cell receptor beta chains sequenced from one sample in a study of OX40 agonist ivuxolimab in advanced cancers. The table came from immunoSEQ multiplex PCR; TCRdb's copy has only in-frame clones and leaves some out. Found here are 60,000 to 85,000 clones, over 75% of them singletons; the top ten hold roughly 0.98%. Sequenced here: CD4+ or CD8+ T cells sorted from blood, sampled in a trial of the OX40 agonist ivuxolimab. The source of these receptors is an adult with an advanced solid tumor such as melanoma, head and neck, liver or kidney cancer.

The sample holds one count of this clone. V gene TRBV4-2 combines with J gene TRBJ1-5; possibly TRBD1 for D (5 bases). In germline, CDR1 is LGHNA, CDR2 YNFKEQ. Trimming took 4 bases from V and 2 from J, leaving 12 bases between them. There are 15 residues in the CDR3. The CDR3 DNA is TGTGCCAGCAGCCCCGACCGGGGGGGCAATCAGCCCCAGCATTTT. Protein: CASSPDRGGNQPQHF.

The chain links TRBV19 to TRBJ2-3; TRBD2 aligns across 12 bases. The trim removed 3 bases at V and 5 bases at J, leaving 6 bases unmatched. Germline V gene lookup returns CDR1 LNHDA and CDR2 SQIVND (reference sequence). The CDR3 has 16 residues. The CDR3: CASSMALAGGLDTQYF. The CDR3 coding sequence is TGTGCCAGTAGTATGGCTCTAGCGGGAGGGTTAGATACGCAGTATTTT.

As to this clone: Other DNA sequences in this specimen translate into the identical CDR3. This chain uses TRBV5-1 with TRBJ1-4, with D tentatively TRBD1 (5 bases). Germline CDR1 is SGHRS and CDR2 is YFSETQ. This CDR3 contains 14 residues. Trimming left V 2 bases short and J 3 bases short, with 8 bases between. The CDR3 sequence: CASSLGQPNEKLFF. Written as DNA, the CDR3 is TGCGCCAGCAGCTTAGGACAACCTAATGAAAAACTGTTTTTT.

This chain joins TRBV6-1 and TRBJ2-7; perhaps D is TRBD1 or TRBD2 (5 bases each). Deletions cut 1 base from V and 0 bases from J, with 7 bases between. Germline V gene lookup returns CDR1 MNHNS and CDR2 SASEGT. The CDR3 totals 14 residues. CDR3 bases: TGTGCCAGCAGTGAAGAGGGACCCTCCTACGAGCAGTACTTC. This gives the protein CASSEEGPSYEQYF.

The J gene is TRBJ2-7, the V gene TRBV6-4, with D hard to call. Trimming stripped 6 bases from V and 5 bases from J, with 11 bases between. The CDR3 is 12 amino acids. Germline V gene lookup returns CDR1 MRHNA and CDR2 SNTAGT. The CDR3 DNA is TGTGCCAGCAGCGCCTCCGTTCACGAGCAGTACTTC. This encodes CASSASVHEQYF.

The chain employs TRBV7-9 and TRBJ2-4; D is possibly TRBD2 (6 bases). The CDR3 is 16 amino acids. CDR1 and CDR2 from the germline V gene are SEHNR and FQNEAQ (reference sequence). Trimming removed 1 base from V and 1 base from J, with 11 bases in between. Here the CDR3 reads CASSLGGSGAKNIQYF. DNA of the CDR3: TGTGCCAGCAGCTTAGGGGGCAGCGGGGCCAAAAACATTCAGTACTTC. The full variable domain, with the rest looked up from reference TRBV7-9 and TRBJ2-4, is DTGVSQNPRHKITKRGQNVTFRCDPISEHNRLYWYRQTLGQGPEFLTYFQNEAQLEKSRLLSDRFSAERPKGSFSTLEIQRTEQGDSAMYLCASSLGGSGAKNIQYFGAGTRLSVL.

The rearrangement links TRBV4-3 to TRBJ1-4; TRBD1 agrees at 7 bases. The CDR3 has 15 amino acids. Germline V gene sequence: CDR1 LGHNA, CDR2 YSLEER. The trim removed 1 base at V and 8 bases at J, leaving 7 bases unmatched. CDR3 sequence: CASSQGVIRGEKLFF. CDR3 bases: TGCGCCAGCAGCCAAGGGGTAATCAGGGGGGAAAAACTGTTTTTT.

J is TRBJ2-3 and V is TRBV4-1; 8 bases fit TRBD1. This CDR3 contains 15 residues. Germline V gives CDR1 MGHRA, CDR2 YSYEKL. J lost 0 bases, V lost 2 bases, and 1 base had no gene match. CDR3 in DNA: TGCGCCAGCAGCCAATGGACAGGGAGCACAGATACGCAGTATTTT. It translates to CASSQWTGSTDTQYF.

The chain recombines TRBV5-1 with TRBJ2-3; D is possibly TRBD1 (5 bases). V was cut by 4 bases and J by 4 bases, with 13 bases left in between. CDR1 SGHRS and CDR2 YFSETQ come from the germline V gene. The CDR3 length is 14 residues. The CDR3 region has the DNA TGCGCCAGCAGCAAGACAGCAGGAGCAGATACGCAGTATTTT. Translating gives CASSKTAGADTQYF.

The chain couples TRBV7-9 to TRBJ2-1, with 7 bases lining up with TRBD2. The CDR3 is 14 amino acids. The V segment lost 3 bases and the J segment 1 base; nucleotides outside the gene matches: 0. Germline assignment: CDR1 SEHNR and CDR2 FQNEAQ (reference sequence). DNA of the CDR3: TGTGCCAGCAGCTTGGGGGGGTCCTACAATGAGCAGTTCTTC. Residues: CASSLGGSYNEQFF.

This chain connects TRBV27 to TRBJ2-5; 10 nucleotides align to TRBD2. The V gene end was trimmed by 6 bases and the J gene end by 7 bases; junction bases not matched to a gene: 11. Germline CDR1 and CDR2: MNHEY and SMNVEV (reference sequence). The CDR3 runs to 15 residues. The CDR3 loop reads CASSTTGTSAPTQYF. DNA for the CDR3: TGTGCCAGCAGCACGACCGGGACTAGCGCCCCGACCCAGTACTTC.

The J gene is TRBJ2-1, the V gene TRBV20-1; D not resolved. Trimming pared 4 bases from V and 5 bases from J, leaving 3 bases between. The CDR3 consists of 10 residues. The germline CDR1 and CDR2 sequences are DFQATT and SNEGSKA (reference sequence). CDR3 in amino acids: CSAINNEQFF. In DNA form, the CDR3 reads TGCAGTGCTATAAACAATGAGCAGTTCTTC.

The chain carries TRBV7-6 and TRBJ2-5; D not resolved. The V end was cut by 3 bases, the J end by 1 base, with 12 bases between. Germline values: CDR1 SGHVS, CDR2 FNYEAQ. The CDR3 contains 15 residues. The CDR3 bases are TGTGCCAGCAGCTTCTTTGCCCAACCCCAAGAGACCCAGTACTTC. Its protein is CASSFFAQPQETQYF. The full variable domain, its missing parts supplied by reference TRBV7-6 and TRBJ2-5, is GAGVSQSPRYKVTKRGQDVALRCDPISGHVSLYWYRQALGQGPEFLTYFNYEAQQDKSGLPNDRFSAERPEGSISTLTIQRTEQRDSAMYRCASSFFAQPQETQYFGPGTRLLVL.

The genes are TRBV27 and TRBJ2-5, with 9 bases lining up with TRBD2. The J call may not be correct, given that the DNA end is closer to TRBJ2-7. The CDR3 covers 17 residues. Germline lookup yields CDR1 MNHEY and CDR2 SMNVEV (reference sequence). The CDR3 region has the DNA TGTGCCAGCAGTCCCTCCCCCATAGCGGGAGTGAACTACGAGCAGTACTTC. This gives the protein CASSPSPIAGVNYEQYF.

The chain is built from TRBV7-2 and TRBJ2-3; maybe TRBD2 (6 bases). The CDR3 is made up of 16 amino acids. Trimming removed 5 bases at V and 0 bases at J, with 15 bases between. Germline assignment: CDR1 SGHTA and CDR2 FQGNSA. The CDR3 here is CASSPGEAHSTDTQYF. CDR3 DNA sequence: TGTGCCAGCAGCCCGGGGGAGGCCCATAGCACAGATACGCAGTATTTT.

J is TRBJ2-5 and V is TRBV7-8, with D unresolved. The J call may not be correct, given that the DNA end is closer to TRBJ2-7. Germline V lookup: CDR1 SGHVS, CDR2 FQNEAQ. This CDR3 has 13 residues. The CDR3 region is CASSLNRAYEQYF. CDR3 sequence (DNA): TGTGCCAGCAGCTTAAACCGGGCCTACGAGCAGTACTTC.

This sequence joins TRBV18 and TRBJ2-2; tentatively, D is TRBD1 (5 bases). CDR3 length equals 14 residues. V shed 6 bases and J shed 3 bases, with 11 bases lying between them. The germline V gene has CDR1 KGHSH and CDR2 LQKENI. As DNA, the CDR3 is TGTGCCAGCTCGGAACAGGTGGACACCGGGGAGCTGTTTTTT. Amino acid sequence: CASSEQVDTGELFF.

The rearrangement joins TRBV27 to TRBJ2-5; 11 bases match TRBD2. CDR1 is MNHEY, CDR2 SMNVEV, per germline (reference sequence). The CDR3 length is 14 residues. V gave up 4 bases and J gave up 6 bases; unmatched junction bases: 4. The CDR3 DNA follows: TGTGCCAGCAGTTCGACTAGCGGGATTAAGACCCAGTACTTC. This sequence encodes CASSSTSGIKTQYF.

CDR3: CASSPTAGLIYEQYF. CDR3 coding DNA: TGTGCCAGCAGTCCCACGGCGGGATTAATCTACGAGCAGTACTTC. This sequence joins TRBV28 and TRBJ2-7, with D perhaps TRBD2 (6 bases). Trimming took off 5 bases at V and 3 bases at J, with 17 bases between the two ends. Germline V gives CDR1 MDHEN, CDR2 SYDVKM. The CDR3 length is 15 residues.

The chain has TRBV4-3 and TRBJ1-1, with 8 positions matching TRBD1. Germline V CDR1 and CDR2: LGHNA, YSLEER. There are 15 residues in the CDR3. V trimming: 1 base; J trimming: 4 bases; junction bases outside the gene matches: 5. The CDR3 region has the DNA TGCGCCAGCAGCCAAGGGACAGGGTTTGGCACTGAAGCTTTCTTT. Protein: CASSQGTGFGTEAFF.